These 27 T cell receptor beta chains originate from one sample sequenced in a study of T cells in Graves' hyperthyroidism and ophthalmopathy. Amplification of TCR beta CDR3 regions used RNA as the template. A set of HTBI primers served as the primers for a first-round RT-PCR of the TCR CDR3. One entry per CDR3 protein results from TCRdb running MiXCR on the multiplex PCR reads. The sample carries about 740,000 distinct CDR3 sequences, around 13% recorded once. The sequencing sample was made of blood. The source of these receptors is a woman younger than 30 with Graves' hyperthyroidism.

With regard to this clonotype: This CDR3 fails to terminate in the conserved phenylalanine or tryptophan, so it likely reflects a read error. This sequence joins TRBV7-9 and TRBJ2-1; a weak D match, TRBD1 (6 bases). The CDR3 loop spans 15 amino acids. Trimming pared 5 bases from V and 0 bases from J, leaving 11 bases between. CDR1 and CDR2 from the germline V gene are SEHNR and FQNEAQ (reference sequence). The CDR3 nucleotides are TGTGCCAGCAGCCCACAGGGAAGCTCCTACAATGAGCAGTTCTCC. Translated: CASSPQGSSYNEQFS.

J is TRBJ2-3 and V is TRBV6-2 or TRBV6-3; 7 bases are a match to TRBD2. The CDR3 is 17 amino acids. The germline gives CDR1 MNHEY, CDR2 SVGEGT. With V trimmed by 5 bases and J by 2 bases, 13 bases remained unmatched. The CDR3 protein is CASSQLRDGGITDTQYF. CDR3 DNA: TGTGCCAGCAGTCAGTTACGGGACGGGGGGATCACAGATACGCAGTATTTT.

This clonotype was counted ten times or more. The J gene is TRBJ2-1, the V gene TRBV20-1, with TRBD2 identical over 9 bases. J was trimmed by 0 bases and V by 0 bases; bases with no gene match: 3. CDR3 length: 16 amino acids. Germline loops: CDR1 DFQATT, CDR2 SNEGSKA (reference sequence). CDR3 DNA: TGCAGTGCTAGAGAGACTAGCGGCCTCTCCTACAATGAGCAGTTCTTC. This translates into CSARETSGLSYNEQFF.

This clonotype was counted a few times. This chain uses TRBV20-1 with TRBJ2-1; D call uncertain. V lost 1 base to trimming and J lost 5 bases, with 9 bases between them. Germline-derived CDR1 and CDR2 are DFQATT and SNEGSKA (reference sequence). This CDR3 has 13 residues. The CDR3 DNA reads TGCAGTGCTAGAGCCACCCCCAACAATGAGCAGTTCTTC. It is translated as CSARATPNNEQFF.

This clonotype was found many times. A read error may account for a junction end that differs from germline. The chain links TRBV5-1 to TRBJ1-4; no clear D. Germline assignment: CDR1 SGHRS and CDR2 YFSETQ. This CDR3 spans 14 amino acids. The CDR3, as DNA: TGTGCCAGCAGCTCGGGCACAACTAATGAAAAACTGTTTTTT. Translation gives CASSSGTTNEKLFF.

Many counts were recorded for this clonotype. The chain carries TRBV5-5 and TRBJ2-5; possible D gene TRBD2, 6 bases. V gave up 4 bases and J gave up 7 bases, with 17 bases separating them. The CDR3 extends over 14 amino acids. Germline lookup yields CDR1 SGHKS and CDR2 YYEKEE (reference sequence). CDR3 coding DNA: TGTGCCAGCAGCCAGCGGTTTGAGGGAGGGACCCAGTACTTC. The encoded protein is CASSQRFEGGTQYF.

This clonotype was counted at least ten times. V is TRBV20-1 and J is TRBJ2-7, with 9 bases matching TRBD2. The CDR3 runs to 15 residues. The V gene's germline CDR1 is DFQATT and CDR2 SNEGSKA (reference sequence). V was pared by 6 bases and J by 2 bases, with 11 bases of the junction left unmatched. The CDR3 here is CSARRVSGGTYEQYF. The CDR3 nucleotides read TGCAGTGCAAGACGGGTTAGCGGGGGCACCTACGAGCAGTACTTC.

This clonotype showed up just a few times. CDR3 loop: CASSPYRGLATGELFF. Here the CDR3 DNA reads TGTGCCAGCAGCCCGTACAGGGGACTGGCGACCGGGGAGCTGTTTTTT. The chain carries TRBV9 and TRBJ2-2; D may be TRBD1 (7 bases). Germline CDR1 reads SGDLS; CDR2 reads YYNGEE. Trimming took off 4 bases at V and 5 bases at J, with 18 bases between the two ends. The CDR3 is 16 residues long.

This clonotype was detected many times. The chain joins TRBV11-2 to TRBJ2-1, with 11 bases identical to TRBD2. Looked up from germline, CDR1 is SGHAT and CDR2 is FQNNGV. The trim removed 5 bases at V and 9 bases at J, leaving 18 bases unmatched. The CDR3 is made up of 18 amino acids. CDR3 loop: CASSTFQAVTSGRGEQFF. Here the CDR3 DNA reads TGTGCCAGCAGCACCTTCCAAGCAGTTACTAGCGGGAGAGGTGAGCAGTTCTTC.

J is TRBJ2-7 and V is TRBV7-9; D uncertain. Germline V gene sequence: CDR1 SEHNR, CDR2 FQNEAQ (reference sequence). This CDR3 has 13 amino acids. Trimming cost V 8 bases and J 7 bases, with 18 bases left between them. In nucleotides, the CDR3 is TGTGCCAGCGCACCGGACGCCAGGATTGAGCAGTACTTC. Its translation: CASAPDARIEQYF. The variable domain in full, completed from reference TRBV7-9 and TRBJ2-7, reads DTGVSQNPRHKITKRGQNVTFRCDPISEHNRLYWYRQTLGQGPEFLTYFQNEAQLEKSRLLSDRFSAERPKGSFSTLEIQRTEQGDSAMYLCASAPDARIEQYFGPGTRLTVT.

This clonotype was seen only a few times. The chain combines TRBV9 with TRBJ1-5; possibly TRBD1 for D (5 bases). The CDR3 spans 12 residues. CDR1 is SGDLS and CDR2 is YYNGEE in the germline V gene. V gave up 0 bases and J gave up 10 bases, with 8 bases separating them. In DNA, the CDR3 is TGTGCCAGCAGCGTAGAAAGGGGACCCCAGCATTTT. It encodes CASSVERGPQHF.

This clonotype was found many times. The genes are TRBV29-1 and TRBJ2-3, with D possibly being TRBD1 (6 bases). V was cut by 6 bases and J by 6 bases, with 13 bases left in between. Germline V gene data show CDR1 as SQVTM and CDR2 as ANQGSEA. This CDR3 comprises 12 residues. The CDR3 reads CSVETGLDTQYF. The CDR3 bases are TGCAGCGTGGAAACAGGGCTGGATACGCAGTATTTT.

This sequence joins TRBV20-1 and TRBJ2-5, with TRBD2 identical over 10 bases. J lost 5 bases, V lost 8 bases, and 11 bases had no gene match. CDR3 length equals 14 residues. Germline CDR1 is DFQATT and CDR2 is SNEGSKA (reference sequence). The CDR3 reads CSIPQLAGRETQYF. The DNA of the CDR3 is TGCAGTATTCCTCAACTAGCGGGAAGGGAGACCCAGTACTTC.

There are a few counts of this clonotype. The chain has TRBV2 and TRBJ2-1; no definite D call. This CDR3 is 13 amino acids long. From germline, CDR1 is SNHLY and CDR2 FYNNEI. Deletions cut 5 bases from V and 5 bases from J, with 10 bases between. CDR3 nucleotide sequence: TGTGCCAGCAGTTACCGAACCCACAATGAGCAGTTCTTC. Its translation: CASSYRTHNEQFF.

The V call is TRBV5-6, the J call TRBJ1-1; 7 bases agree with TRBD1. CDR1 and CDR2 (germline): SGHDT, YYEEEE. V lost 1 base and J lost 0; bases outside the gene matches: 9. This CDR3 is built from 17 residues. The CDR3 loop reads CASSLLGAGTVNTEAFF. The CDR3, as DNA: TGTGCCAGCAGCTTGCTAGGTGCCGGGACAGTGAACACTGAAGCTTTCTTT.

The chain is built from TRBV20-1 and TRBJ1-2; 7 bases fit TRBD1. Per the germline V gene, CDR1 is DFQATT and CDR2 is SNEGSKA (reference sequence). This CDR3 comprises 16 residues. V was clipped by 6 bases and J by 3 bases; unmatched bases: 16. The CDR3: CSAQKWTGRGDYGYTF. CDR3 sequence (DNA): TGCAGTGCCCAGAAGTGGACAGGACGTGGGGACTATGGCTACACCTTC.

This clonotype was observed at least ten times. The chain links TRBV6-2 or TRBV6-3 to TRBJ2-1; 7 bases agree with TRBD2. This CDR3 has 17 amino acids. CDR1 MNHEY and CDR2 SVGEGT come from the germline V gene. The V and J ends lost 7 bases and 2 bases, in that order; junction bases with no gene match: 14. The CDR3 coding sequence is TGTGCCAGCACGCCTAGCGGAAAAACGACAGCCTACAATGAGCAGTTCTTC. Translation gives CASTPSGKTTAYNEQFF.

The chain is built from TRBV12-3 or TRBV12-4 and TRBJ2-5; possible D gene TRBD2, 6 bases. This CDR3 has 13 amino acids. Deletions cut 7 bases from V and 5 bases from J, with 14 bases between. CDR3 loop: CASKLSGEETQYF. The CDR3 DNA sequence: TGTGCCAGCAAACTTAGCGGCGAGGAGACCCAGTACTTC.

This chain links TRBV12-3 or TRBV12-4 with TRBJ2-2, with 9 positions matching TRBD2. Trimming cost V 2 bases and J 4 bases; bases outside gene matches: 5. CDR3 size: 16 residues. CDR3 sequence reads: CASSLMAGGPTGELFF. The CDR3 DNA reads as TGTGCCAGCAGTTTAATGGCGGGAGGGCCCACCGGGGAGCTGTTTTTT.

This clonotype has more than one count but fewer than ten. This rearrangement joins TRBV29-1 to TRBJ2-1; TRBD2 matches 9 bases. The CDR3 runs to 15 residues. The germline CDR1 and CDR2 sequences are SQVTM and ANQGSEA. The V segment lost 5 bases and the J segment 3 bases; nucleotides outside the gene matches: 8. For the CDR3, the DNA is TGCAGCGTTCTCCGGACTAGCGAGATCTACAATGAGCAGTTCTTC. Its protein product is CSVLRTSEIYNEQFF.

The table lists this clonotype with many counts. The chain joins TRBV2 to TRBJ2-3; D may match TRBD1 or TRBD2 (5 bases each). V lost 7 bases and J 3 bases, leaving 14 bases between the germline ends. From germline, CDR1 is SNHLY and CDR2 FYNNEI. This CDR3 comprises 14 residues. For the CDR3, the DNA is TGTGCCAGCACTTTCCGGGGCCATACAGATACGCAGTATTTT. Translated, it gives CASTFRGHTDTQYF.

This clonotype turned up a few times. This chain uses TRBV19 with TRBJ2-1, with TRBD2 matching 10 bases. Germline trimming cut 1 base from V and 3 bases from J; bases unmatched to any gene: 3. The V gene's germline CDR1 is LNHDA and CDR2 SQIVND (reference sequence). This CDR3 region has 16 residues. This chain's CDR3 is CASSIGGLAIYNEQFF. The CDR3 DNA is TGTGCCAGTAGTATAGGGGGACTAGCGATCTACAATGAGCAGTTCTTC.

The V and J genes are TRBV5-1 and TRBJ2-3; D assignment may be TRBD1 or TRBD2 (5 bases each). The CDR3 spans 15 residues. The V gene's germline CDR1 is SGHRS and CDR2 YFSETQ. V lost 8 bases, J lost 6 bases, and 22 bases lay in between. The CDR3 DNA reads TGCGCCAGTAACCAGAGGGGTTTTAGTCTGGATACGCAGTATTTT. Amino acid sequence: CASNQRGFSLDTQYF.

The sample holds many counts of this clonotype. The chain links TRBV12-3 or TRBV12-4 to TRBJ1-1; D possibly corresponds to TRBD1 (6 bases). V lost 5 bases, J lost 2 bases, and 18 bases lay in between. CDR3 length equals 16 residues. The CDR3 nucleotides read TGTGCCAGCAGTCTAAGGGGTCACGGGGGCAACACTGAAGCTTTCTTT. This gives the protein CASSLRGHGGNTEAFF.

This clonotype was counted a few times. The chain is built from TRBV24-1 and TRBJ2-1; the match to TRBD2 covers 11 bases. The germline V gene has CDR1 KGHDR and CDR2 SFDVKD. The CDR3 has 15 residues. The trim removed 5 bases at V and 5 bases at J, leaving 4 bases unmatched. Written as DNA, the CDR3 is TGTGCCACCAGTGGGCCTAGCGGGAGGAACAATGAGCAGTTCTTC. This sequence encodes CATSGPSGRNNEQFF.

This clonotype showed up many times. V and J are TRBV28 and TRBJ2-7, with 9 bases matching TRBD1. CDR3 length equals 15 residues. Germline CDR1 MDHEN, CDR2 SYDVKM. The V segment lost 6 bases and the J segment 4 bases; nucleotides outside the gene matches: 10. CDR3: CASRPTGGFVYEQYF. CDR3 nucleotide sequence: TGTGCCAGCAGACCAACAGGGGGCTTCGTTTACGAGCAGTACTTC.

CDR3: CSVYRGDTQYF. In nucleotides, the CDR3 is TGCAGCGTCTACAGGGGAGATACGCAGTATTTT. The V call is TRBV29-1, the J call TRBJ2-3; TRBD1 matches 7 bases. V gave up 6 bases and J gave up 5 bases; unmatched junction bases: 2. The CDR3 totals 11 residues. The germline CDR1 and CDR2 sequences are SQVTM and ANQGSEA.